These 21 T cell receptor beta chains originate from one sample sequenced in a study of control samples from healthy donors and cancer patients. Repertoires were generated with immunoSEQ multiplex PCR, while TCRdb's copy carries only in-frame clones and drops some. The sample shows approximately 59,000 clones, approximately 87% of them seen only once. The material sequenced was PBMCs. Receptor source: a woman in her fifties or sixties with lung cancer.

The rearrangement joins TRBV3-1 (or the pseudogene TRBV3-2) to TRBJ2-7; no definite D call. The germline V gene encodes CDR1 LGHDT and CDR2 YNNKEL (reference sequence). V gave up 1 base and J gave up 2 bases, with 3 bases separating them. CDR3 length: 12 residues. The CDR3 loop is CASSQVTYEQYF. CDR3 coding DNA: TGTGCCAGCAGCCAAGTAACCTACGAGCAGTACTTC.

This clone was counted a few times. The chain recombines TRBV19 with TRBJ2-1; 8 bases are a match to TRBD2. CDR1 is LNHDA, CDR2 SQIVND, per germline (reference sequence). The CDR3 loop spans 15 amino acids. V dropped 3 bases and J dropped 4; count of bases not matched to a gene: 5. This CDR3 is CASSISGTTYNEQFF. The DNA for the CDR3 is TGTGCCAGTAGTATTAGCGGGACCACATACAATGAGCAGTTCTTC.

This chain joins TRBV18 and TRBJ1-1; TRBD1 matches at 7 bases. This CDR3 has 13 residues. Germline V CDR1 and CDR2: KGHSH, LQKENI. Trimming cost V 2 bases and J 8 bases; bases outside gene matches: 5. The CDR3 loop is CASSPTGTVEAFF. The CDR3 region has the DNA TGTGCCAGCTCACCAACCGGGACAGTAGAAGCTTTCTTT. Full variable domain (rest looked up from reference TRBV18 and TRBJ1-1): NAGVMQNPRHLVRRRGQEARLRCSPMKGHSHVYWYRQLPEEGLKFMVYLQKENIIDESGMPKERFSAEFPKEGPSILRIQQVVRGDSAAYFCASSPTGTVEAFFGQGTRLTVV.

This clone was seen more than once but under ten times. V and J are TRBV5-8 and TRBJ2-7; 10 bases map to TRBD2. Germline V gene lookup returns CDR1 SGHTS and CDR2 YDEGEE. Trimming cost V 0 bases and J 6 bases; bases outside gene matches: 3. This CDR3 spans 14 amino acids. The CDR3 is CASSLVGLAREQYF. The DNA for the CDR3 is TGTGCCAGCAGCTTGGTGGGACTAGCGCGCGAGCAGTACTTC.

The rearrangement links TRBV9 to TRBJ2-2; D ambiguous. Trimming removed 4 bases at V and 1 base at J, with 17 bases between. The CDR3 sequence is 17 residues long. Germline V lookup: CDR1 SGDLS, CDR2 YYNGEE. CDR3 bases: TGTGCCAGCAGCTTTACTGTATCTAATAAGAACACCGGGGAGCTGTTTTTT. It codes for CASSFTVSNKNTGELFF.

The chain combines TRBV12-2 with TRBJ2-2; whether TRBD1, the table's D call, matches the DNA was not checked. TRBV12-2 is a known pseudogene. This CDR3 comprises 18 residues. CDR3 sequence: CASRRDLWGQGDTGELFF. In DNA, the CDR3 is TGTGCAAGTCGCCGAGATCTCTGGGGACAGGGAGACACCGGGGAGCTGTTTTTT.

This chain links TRBV27 with TRBJ2-1, with a possible D match to TRBD2 (5 bases). Germline V lookup: CDR1 MNHEY, CDR2 SMNVEV (reference sequence). Trimming pared 3 bases from V and 5 bases from J, leaving 14 bases between. This CDR3 comprises 15 residues. The CDR3: CASSFWRTDDNEQFF. CDR3 nucleotide sequence: TGTGCCAGCAGTTTTTGGAGGACTGACGACAATGAGCAGTTCTTC.

This chain connects TRBV2 to TRBJ1-2; 9 bases fit TRBD1. Unmatched junction bases numbered 4, after V lost 3 bases and J lost 8 bases. Per germline, CDR1 SNHLY and CDR2 FYNNEI. This CDR3 region has 13 residues. In DNA, the CDR3 is TGTGCCAGCAGTGAGGACAGGGGACACGGCTACACCTTC. Translated: CASSEDRGHGYTF. Full variable domain (outside the CDR3, taken from reference TRBV2 and TRBJ1-2): EPEVTQTPSHQVTQMGQEVILRCVPISNHLYFYWYRQILGQKVEFLVSFYNNEISEKSEIFDDQFSVERPDGSNFTLKIRSTKLEDSAMYFCASSEDRGHGYTFGSGTRLTVV.

J is TRBJ2-4 and V is TRBV19, with D tentatively TRBD1 or TRBD2 (5 bases each). The length of the CDR3 is 17 residues. CDR1 and CDR2 from the germline V gene are LNHDA and SQIVND (reference sequence). V lost 3 bases and J lost 2, with 17 bases in between. The CDR3 nucleotides read TGTGCCAGTAGTATCCAAGGGACGTCGGGGCCCAAAAACATTCAGTACTTC. Translating gives CASSIQGTSGPKNIQYF.

The count of this clone is one. This chain links TRBV7-8 with TRBJ1-1, with D possibly TRBD1 on 6 matching bases. The V gene lost 1 base and the J gene lost 4 bases, with 7 bases spanning the gap. CDR1 and CDR2 from the germline V gene are SGHVS and FQNEAQ. The CDR3 extends over 13 amino acids. Here the CDR3 reads CASSLVGATEAFF. For the CDR3, the DNA is TGTGCCAGCAGCTTAGTGGGGGCCACTGAAGCTTTCTTT.

V gene TRBV11-2 combines with J gene TRBJ2-5, with D perhaps matching TRBD1 (5 bases). V lost 5 bases, J lost 2 bases, and 18 bases lay in between. The CDR3 is made up of 16 amino acids. CDR1 and CDR2 (germline): SGHAT, FQNNGV. The CDR3: CASSPGAPGRQETQYF. The CDR3 DNA follows: TGTGCCAGCAGCCCAGGTGCCCCAGGGCGGCAAGAGACCCAGTACTTC.

The chain recombines TRBV18 with TRBJ1-1; 9 bases align to TRBD1. CDR1 KGHSH and CDR2 LQKENI come from the germline V gene. The CDR3 sequence is 15 residues long. The junction had 7 bases not matched to a gene; V was cut back by 3 bases and J by 5 bases. The CDR3 sequence is CASSPLTGGETEAFF. CDR3 in DNA: TGTGCCAGCTCACCCTTGACAGGGGGTGAGACTGAAGCTTTCTTT.

The gene calls are TRBV5-1 and TRBJ2-1; D is ambiguous. CDR1 and CDR2 from the germline V gene are SGHRS and YFSETQ. This CDR3 contains 16 residues. V was trimmed by 3 bases and J by 1 base, leaving 14 bases between them. The CDR3 loop is CASSYGRLLSYNEQFF. CDR3 in DNA: TGCGCCAGCAGCTACGGTCGTCTCCTTTCCTACAATGAGCAGTTCTTC.

This clone was counted between two and nine times. The chain is built from TRBV4-1 and TRBJ1-6; 7 nucleotides align to TRBD1. This CDR3 region has 15 residues. Germline CDR1 is MGHRA and CDR2 is YSYEKL. V gave up 0 bases and J gave up 4 bases; unmatched junction bases: 0. The CDR3 sequence is CASSQEDRYNSPLHF. The CDR3 DNA reads TGCGCCAGCAGCCAAGAGGACAGGTATAATTCACCCCTCCACTTT.

The rearrangement uses TRBV7-9 and TRBJ2-7; D call uncertain. This CDR3 is 12 amino acids long. Trimming took 4 bases from V and 6 from J, leaving 10 bases between them. Germline V CDR1 and CDR2: SEHNR, FQNEAQ (reference sequence). The CDR3 DNA sequence: TGTGCCAGCAGCTCCATCCTCGGCGAGCAGTACTTC. The encoded protein is CASSSILGEQYF. Full variable domain (remainder filled in from reference TRBV7-9 and TRBJ2-7): DTGVSQNPRHKITKRGQNVTFRCDPISEHNRLYWYRQTLGQGPEFLTYFQNEAQLEKSRLLSDRFSAERPKGSFSTLEIQRTEQGDSAMYLCASSSILGEQYFGPGTRLTVT.

The V gene is TRBV7-9, the J gene TRBJ1-5; D is unresolved. The V end was cut by 4 bases, the J end by 8 bases, with 9 bases between. The CDR3 is 12 amino acids. Looked up from germline, CDR1 is SEHNR and CDR2 is FQNEAQ (reference sequence). The chain's CDR3 is CASSSGAEPQHF. The CDR3 DNA reads TGTGCCAGCAGCTCAGGCGCTGAGCCCCAGCATTTT.

The CDR3 loop reads CASSLAIGRLAGSGGELFF. The CDR3 DNA is TGTGCCAGCAGCTTAGCAATTGGGCGGCTAGCGGGTTCGGGCGGGGAGCTGTTTTTT. The chain is built from TRBV7-2 and TRBJ2-2; 8 bases align to TRBD2. Germline V CDR1 and CDR2: SGHTA, FQGNSA. The CDR3 covers 19 residues. V shed 0 bases and J 7 bases; nucleotides not matched to a gene: 16.

V usage is TRBV18 and J usage is TRBJ1-3; TRBD1 is a possible D gene (5 bases). This CDR3 region has 16 residues. V gave up 3 bases and J gave up 0 bases, with 12 bases separating them. In germline, CDR1 is KGHSH, CDR2 LQKENI. The CDR3 sequence is CASSPRDGHSGNTIYF. The CDR3 coding sequence is TGTGCCAGCTCACCCCGGGACGGCCACTCTGGAAACACCATATATTTT.

This chain links TRBV25-1 with TRBJ2-6; D gene uncertain. Germline V lookup: CDR1 MGHDK, CDR2 SYGVNS. The CDR3 totals 12 residues. V was trimmed by 4 bases and J by 15 bases, leaving 13 bases between them. In nucleotides, the CDR3 is TGTGCCAGCAGTGCGGGCCCTTTAGGCCTGACTTTC. This translates into CASSAGPLGLTF.

This clone has a handful of counts. The chain recombines TRBV6-4 with TRBJ1-5; no clear D. V lost 5 bases, J lost 6 bases, and 8 bases lay in between. This CDR3 comprises 12 residues. From germline, CDR1 is MRHNA and CDR2 SNTAGT. DNA of the CDR3: TGTGCCAGCAGTTCTTTAACTCAGCCCCAGCATTTT. Translation gives CASSSLTQPQHF.

This clone turned up a few times. The V and J genes are TRBV27 and TRBJ2-7; 9 nucleotides align to TRBD1. J gave up 5 bases and V 5 bases, and 13 bases lay outside the gene matches. This CDR3 has 16 amino acids. The germline CDR1 and CDR2 sequences are MNHEY and SMNVEV (reference sequence). The chain's CDR3 is CASSPPGTGSTHEQYF. The CDR3, as DNA: TGTGCCAGCAGTCCCCCCGGGACAGGGAGTACCCACGAGCAGTACTTC.